The 7 T cell receptor beta chains below were found in one sample sequenced in a study of OX40 agonist ivuxolimab in advanced cancers. The table came from immunoSEQ multiplex PCR; TCRdb's copy has only in-frame clones and leaves some out. Of about 17,000 clones in the sample, 55% to 80% were seen once. Sample: CD4+ or CD8+ T cells sorted from blood, taken in a trial of the OX40 agonist ivuxolimab. These receptors were obtained from an adult with an advanced solid tumor such as melanoma, head and neck, liver or kidney cancer.

The chain uses TRBV5-4 and TRBJ2-2, with 9 nucleotides matching TRBD1. Trimming took 3 bases from V and 6 from J; bases not matched to a gene: 6. Germline CDR1 reads SGHNT; CDR2 reads YYREEE (reference sequence). The CDR3 runs to 15 residues. The DNA for the CDR3 is TGTGCCAGCAGCTGGGCGACAGGGGGTGCCGGGGAGCTGTTTTTT. As protein: CASSWATGGAGELFF.

CDR3 in amino acids: CASSSLREGLAKNIQYF. CDR3 bases: TGTGCCAGCAGCTCCCTCAGGGAAGGGCTAGCCAAAAACATTCAGTACTTC. V is TRBV5-4 and J is TRBJ2-4; TRBD1 might be the D (5 bases). CDR3 length: 17 residues. CDR1 SGHNT and CDR2 YYREEE come from the germline V gene (reference sequence). Deletions cut 3 bases from V and 0 bases from J, with 16 bases between.

This clone was counted a few times. The chain combines TRBV9 with TRBJ2-1; D unresolved. CDR3 length: 12 amino acids. The V and J ends lost 0 bases and 6 bases respectively, with 4 bases between them. CDR1 is SGDLS, CDR2 YYNGEE, per germline. The CDR3 bases are TGTGCCAGCAGCGTAGGGTCCAATGAGCAGTTCTTC. This codes for CASSVGSNEQFF.

The rearrangement links TRBV19 to TRBJ2-7, with TRBD2 identical over 9 bases. CDR3 length: 15 amino acids. Germline V gene sequence: CDR1 LNHDA, CDR2 SQIVND (reference sequence). The junction had 2 bases not matched to a gene; V was cut back by 2 bases and J by 0 bases. The CDR3, as DNA: TGTGCCAGTAGTATACCAGCGGGGGGCTCCTACGAGCAGTACTTC. It specifies CASSIPAGGSYEQYF.

The gene calls are TRBV9 and TRBJ2-5; D assignment may be TRBD1 or TRBD2 (5 bases each). The end of the DNA is better explained by TRBJ2-7, so the J call may be wrong. CDR3 length: 15 amino acids. Looked up from germline, CDR1 is SGDLS and CDR2 is YYNGEE. CDR3 in DNA: TGTGCCAGCAGCGTAGAACCGGGACGGAGCTACGAGCAGTACTTC. It is translated as CASSVEPGRSYEQYF.

The rearrangement uses TRBV30 and TRBJ1-1; TRBD1 aligns across 10 bases. This CDR3 contains 13 residues. Germline lookup yields CDR1 GTSNPN and CDR2 SVGIG (reference sequence). V lost 3 bases, J lost 6 bases, and 4 bases stayed unmatched. The CDR3 DNA is TGTGCCTGGAGCCCGGGGACAGGGGCTGAAGCTTTCTTT. This translates into CAWSPGTGAEAFF.

This clone was picked up one time. V is TRBV6-1 and J is TRBJ2-7; 8 bases map to TRBD1. V lost 4 bases to trimming and J lost 0 bases; unmatched junction nucleotides: 5. Germline-derived CDR1 and CDR2 are MNHNS and SASEGT. The CDR3 length is 15 residues. CDR3 sequence reads: CASSVDRGTSYEQYF. The CDR3 DNA follows: TGTGCCAGCAGTGTTGACAGGGGAACCTCCTACGAGCAGTACTTC.